Sequencing of this T cell receptor beta chain was carried out in a study of blood T cell repertoires in COVID-19. Study-level information: T cells, B-cell-depleted T cells, or PBMCs supplied cDNA or gDNA.

Participants had their cohort set by participant-reported clinical history. The CDR3 length is 16 residues. In germline, CDR1 is SGHRS, CDR2 YFSETQ. V lost 0 bases and J lost 0; bases outside the gene matches: 4. Measured with immunoSEQ multiplex PCR; TCRdb has only the in-frame clones, and not every one. This table holds more than 400,000 clones, less than 95% found once. Specimen: PBMCs or T cells enriched from blood (not recorded which). The chain joins TRBV5-1 to TRBJ2-3; the match to TRBD2 covers 7 bases. This TCR was recovered from a man aged 18-30 years who had recovered from COVID-19. Here the CDR3 reads CASSLGLALSTDTQYF. The CDR3 DNA sequence: TGCGCCAGCAGCTTGGGACTAGCCCTAAGCACAGATACGCAGTATTTT.